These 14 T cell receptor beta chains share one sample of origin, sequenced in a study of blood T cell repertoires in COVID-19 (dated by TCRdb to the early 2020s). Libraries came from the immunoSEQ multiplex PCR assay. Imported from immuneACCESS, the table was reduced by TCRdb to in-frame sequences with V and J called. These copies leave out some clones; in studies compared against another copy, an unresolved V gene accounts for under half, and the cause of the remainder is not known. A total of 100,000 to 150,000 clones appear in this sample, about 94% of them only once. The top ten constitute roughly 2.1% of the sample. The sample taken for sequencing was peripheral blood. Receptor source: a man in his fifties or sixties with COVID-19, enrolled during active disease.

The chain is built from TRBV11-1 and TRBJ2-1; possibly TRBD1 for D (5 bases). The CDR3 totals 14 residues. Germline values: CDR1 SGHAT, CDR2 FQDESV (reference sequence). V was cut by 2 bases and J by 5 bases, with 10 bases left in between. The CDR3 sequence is CASSLLETDNEQFF. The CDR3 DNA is TGTGCCAGCAGCTTATTGGAGACAGACAATGAGCAGTTCTTC.

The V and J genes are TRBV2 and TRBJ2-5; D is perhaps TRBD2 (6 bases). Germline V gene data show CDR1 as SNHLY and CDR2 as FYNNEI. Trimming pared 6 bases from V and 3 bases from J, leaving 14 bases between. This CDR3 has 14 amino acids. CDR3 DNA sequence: TGTGCCAGCAGCGGCCAGGGCGGGGAAGAGACCCAGTACTTC. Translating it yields CASSGQGGEETQYF. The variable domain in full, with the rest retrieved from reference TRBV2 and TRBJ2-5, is EPEVTQTPSHQVTQMGQEVILRCVPISNHLYFYWYRQILGQKVEFLVSFYNNEISEKSEIFDDQFSVERPDGSNFTLKIRSTKLEDSAMYFCASSGQGGEETQYFGPGTRLLVL.

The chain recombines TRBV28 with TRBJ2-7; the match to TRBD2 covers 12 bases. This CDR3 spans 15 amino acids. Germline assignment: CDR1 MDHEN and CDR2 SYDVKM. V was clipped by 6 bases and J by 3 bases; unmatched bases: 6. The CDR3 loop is CASSPSGRAGYEQYV. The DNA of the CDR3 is TGTGCCAGCAGCCCTAGCGGGAGGGCCGGCTACGAGCAGTACGTC.

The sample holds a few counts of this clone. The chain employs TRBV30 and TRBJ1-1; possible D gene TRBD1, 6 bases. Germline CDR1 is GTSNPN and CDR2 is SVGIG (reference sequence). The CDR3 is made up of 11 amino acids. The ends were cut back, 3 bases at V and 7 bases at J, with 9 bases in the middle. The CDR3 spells CAWSRTVEAFF. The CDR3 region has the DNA TGTGCCTGGAGCCGGACAGTTGAAGCTTTCTTT.

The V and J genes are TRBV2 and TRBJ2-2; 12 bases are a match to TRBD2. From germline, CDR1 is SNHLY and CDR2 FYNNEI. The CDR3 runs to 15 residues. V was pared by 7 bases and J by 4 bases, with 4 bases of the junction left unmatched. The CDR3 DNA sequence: TGTGCCAGCACCTTACTAGCGGGAGGCACCGGGGAGCTGTTTTTT. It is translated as CASTLLAGGTGELFF.

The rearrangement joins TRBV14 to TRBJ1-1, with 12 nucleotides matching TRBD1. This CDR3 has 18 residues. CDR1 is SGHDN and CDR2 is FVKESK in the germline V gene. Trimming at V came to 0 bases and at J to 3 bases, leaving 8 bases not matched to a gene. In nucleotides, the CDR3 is TGTGCCAGCAGCCAAGATATGCGGGACAGGGGGCTTGACACTGAAGCTTTCTTT. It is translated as CASSQDMRDRGLDTEAFF.

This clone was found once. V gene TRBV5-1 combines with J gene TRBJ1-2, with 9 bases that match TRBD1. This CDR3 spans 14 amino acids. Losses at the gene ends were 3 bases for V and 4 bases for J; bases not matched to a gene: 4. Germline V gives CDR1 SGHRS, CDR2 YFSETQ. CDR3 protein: CASSSGQGGYGYTF. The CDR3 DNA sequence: TGCGCCAGCAGCTCGGGACAGGGTGGCTATGGCTACACCTTC.

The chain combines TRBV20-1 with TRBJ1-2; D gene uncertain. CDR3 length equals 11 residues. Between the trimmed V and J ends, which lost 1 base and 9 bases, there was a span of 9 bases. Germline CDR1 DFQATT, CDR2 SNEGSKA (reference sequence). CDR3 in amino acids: CSARVRSSYTF. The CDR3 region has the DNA TGCAGTGCTAGAGTCAGGTCTAGCTACACCTTC.

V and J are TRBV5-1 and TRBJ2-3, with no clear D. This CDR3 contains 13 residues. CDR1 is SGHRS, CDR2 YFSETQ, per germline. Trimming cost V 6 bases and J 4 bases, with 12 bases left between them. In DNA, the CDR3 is TGCGCCAGCACTAAAGCAGGTCCAGATACGCAGTATTTT. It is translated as CASTKAGPDTQYF.

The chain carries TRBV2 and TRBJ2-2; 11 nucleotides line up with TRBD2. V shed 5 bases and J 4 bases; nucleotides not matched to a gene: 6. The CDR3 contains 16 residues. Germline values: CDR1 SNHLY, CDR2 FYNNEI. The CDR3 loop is CASSRETSGTTGELFF. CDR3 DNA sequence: TGTGCCAGCAGTCGGGAGACTAGCGGGACCACCGGGGAGCTGTTTTTT. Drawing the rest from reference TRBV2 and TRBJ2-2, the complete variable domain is EPEVTQTPSHQVTQMGQEVILRCVPISNHLYFYWYRQILGQKVEFLVSFYNNEISEKSEIFDDQFSVERPDGSNFTLKIRSTKLEDSAMYFCASSRETSGTTGELFFGEGSRLTVL.

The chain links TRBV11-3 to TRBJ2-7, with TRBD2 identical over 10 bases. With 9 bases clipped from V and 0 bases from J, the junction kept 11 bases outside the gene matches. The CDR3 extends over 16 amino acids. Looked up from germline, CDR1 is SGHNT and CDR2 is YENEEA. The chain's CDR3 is CARGLAGEPGSYEQYV. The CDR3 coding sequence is TGTGCCAGAGGGCTAGCGGGAGAACCCGGCTCCTACGAGCAGTACGTC.

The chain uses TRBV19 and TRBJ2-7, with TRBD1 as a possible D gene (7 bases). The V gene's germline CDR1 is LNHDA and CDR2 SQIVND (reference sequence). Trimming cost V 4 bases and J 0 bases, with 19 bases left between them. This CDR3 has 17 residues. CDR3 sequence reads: CASSTSGGGLPSYEQYF. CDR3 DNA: TGTGCCAGTAGTACCTCCGGAGGGGGCCTTCCCTCCTACGAGCAGTACTTC.

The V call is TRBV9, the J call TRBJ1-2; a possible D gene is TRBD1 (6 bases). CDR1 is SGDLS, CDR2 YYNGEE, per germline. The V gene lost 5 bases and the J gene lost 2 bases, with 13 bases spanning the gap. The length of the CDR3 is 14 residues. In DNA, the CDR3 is TGTGCCAGCAGTTGGGACATAAACAACTATGGCTACACCTTC. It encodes CASSWDINNYGYTF. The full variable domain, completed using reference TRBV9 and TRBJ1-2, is DSGVTQTPKHLITATGQRVTLRCSPRSGDLSVYWYQQSLDQGLQFLIQYYNGEERAKGNILERFSAQQFPDLHSELNLSSLELGDSALYFCASSWDINNYGYTFGSGTRLTVV.

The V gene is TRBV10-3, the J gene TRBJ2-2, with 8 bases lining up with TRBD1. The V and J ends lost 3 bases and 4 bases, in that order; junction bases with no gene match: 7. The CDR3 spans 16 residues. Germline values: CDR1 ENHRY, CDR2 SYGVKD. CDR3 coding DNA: TGTGCCATCAGTGAAGGGCAGGGGGCCTCCACCGGGGAGCTGTTTTTT. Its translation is CAISEGQGASTGELFF.